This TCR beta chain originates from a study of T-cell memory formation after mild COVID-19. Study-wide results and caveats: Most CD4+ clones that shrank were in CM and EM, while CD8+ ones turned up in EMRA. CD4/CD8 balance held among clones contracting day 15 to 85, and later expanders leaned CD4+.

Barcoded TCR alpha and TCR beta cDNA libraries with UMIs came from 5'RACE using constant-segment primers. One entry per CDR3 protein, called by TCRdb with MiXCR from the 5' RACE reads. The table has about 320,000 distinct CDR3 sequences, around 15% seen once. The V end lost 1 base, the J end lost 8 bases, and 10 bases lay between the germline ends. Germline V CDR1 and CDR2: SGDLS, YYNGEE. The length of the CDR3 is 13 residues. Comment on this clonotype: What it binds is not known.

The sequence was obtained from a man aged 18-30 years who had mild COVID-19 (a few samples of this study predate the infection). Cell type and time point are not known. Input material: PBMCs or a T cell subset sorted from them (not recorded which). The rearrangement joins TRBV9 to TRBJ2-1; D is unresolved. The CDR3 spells CASSVISTDEQFF. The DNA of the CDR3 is TGTGCCAGCAGCGTAATCAGTACCGATGAGCAGTTCTTC.